This T cell receptor (beta chain) stems from a study of T cell responses to AZD1222 COVID-19 vaccine. Whole-study results and caveats: Spike-spanning, vaccine-associated CD4 TCRs were dominant at 160-218 and 743-854. Without day 14 samples, only post-peak T cell repertoires were studied. Reports say nearly half of spike-specific TCRs go after unmutated variant regions.

TCRdb keeps only in-frame clones here, not all; method: immunoSEQ multiplex PCR. The table lists roughly 100,000 clones, approximately 90% of them singletons. This clone was picked up a small number of times. Its specificity is not known. Per the germline V gene, CDR1 is LGHDT and CDR2 is YNNKEL (reference sequence). The V and J ends lost 1 base and 1 base respectively, with 7 bases between them. CDR3 length: 14 amino acids. The receptor comes from an adult in good health. The gene calls are TRBV3-1 (or the pseudogene TRBV3-2) and TRBJ1-1, with D unresolved. Sequencing used peripheral blood, obtained on day 0 of AZD1222 vaccination. The DNA for the CDR3 is TGTGCCAGCAGCCAAGTGAGCAAGAACACTGAAGCTTTCTTT. It codes for CASSQVSKNTEAFF.